Shown below are 28 T cell receptor beta chains from a single sample sequenced in a study of blood T cell repertoires in COVID-19. Sequencing was performed with immunoSEQ multiplex PCR; in TCRdb, only in-frame clones are kept and a portion is missing. The sample lists around 230,000 clones, about nine tenths occurring once. The sequenced sample consisted of PBMCs or T cells enriched from blood (not recorded which). The receptors were sampled from a middle-aged woman with acute COVID-19.

The chain joins TRBV27 to TRBJ1-2; 9 bases align to TRBD1. From germline, CDR1 is MNHEY and CDR2 SMNVEV (reference sequence). The CDR3 consists of 15 residues. The V segment lost 0 bases and the J segment 3 bases; nucleotides outside the gene matches: 2. The CDR3 DNA is TGTGCCAGCAGTTTATCGTGGACAGGGGACTATGGCTACACCTTC. It is translated as CASSLSWTGDYGYTF.

This chain links TRBV4-3 with TRBJ2-1, with 9 bases that match TRBD1. V was pared by 1 base and J by 4 bases, with 14 bases of the junction left unmatched. CDR1 is LGHNA and CDR2 is YSLEER in the germline V gene. The CDR3 length is 19 residues. The CDR3 spells CASSQASTGQGTGYNEQFF. The CDR3 nucleotides are TGCGCCAGCAGCCAAGCCTCAACGGGACAGGGAACAGGGTACAATGAGCAGTTCTTC.

This clone was detected once. V usage is TRBV12-3 or TRBV12-4 and J usage is TRBJ1-5; 8 bases are shared with TRBD1. This CDR3 has 13 amino acids. V was pared by 6 bases and J by 6 bases, with 4 bases of the junction left unmatched. As DNA, the CDR3 is TGTGCCAGCAGGACAGGGGCCCTTCAGCCCCAGCATTTT. As protein: CASRTGALQPQHF.

J is TRBJ1-2 and V is TRBV6-5, with D possibly matching TRBD1 (5 bases). Germline CDR1 is MNHEY and CDR2 is SVGAGI. V was pared by 4 bases and J by 2 bases, with 11 bases between. The CDR3 totals 14 residues. CDR3 DNA: TGTGCCAGCAGTTCTTCTCGACAGAACTATGGCTACACCTTC. This encodes CASSSSRQNYGYTF.

The chain joins TRBV21-1 to TRBJ2-3; TRBD2 is the table's D call, not checked against the DNA. TRBV21-1 is an annotated pseudogene. The CDR3 contains 15 residues. The CDR3 DNA follows: TGTGCCAGCAGCAAAGTCTCACTAGCTGCAGATACGCAGTATTTT. Translation gives CASSKVSLAADTQYF.

The rearrangement links TRBV6-5 to TRBJ2-1; a weak D match, TRBD2 (6 bases). Germline V gives CDR1 MNHEY, CDR2 SVGAGI. V was cut by 6 bases and J by 4 bases, with 16 bases left in between. CDR3 length equals 15 residues. CDR3 bases: TGTGCCAGCAGACTGACTAGAAATCCTTACAATGAGCAGTTCTTC. Translated, it gives CASRLTRNPYNEQFF.

The chain couples TRBV9 to TRBJ2-7; weak D call: TRBD2 (6 bases). V gave up 0 bases and J gave up 1 base, with 8 bases separating them. Germline lookup yields CDR1 SGDLS and CDR2 YYNGEE. The CDR3 consists of 14 residues. CDR3 nucleotides: TGTGCCAGCAGCGTAGAACTAGCTTCCTACGAGCAGTACTTC. Its protein is CASSVELASYEQYF.

This chain connects TRBV10-2 to TRBJ1-2; D uncertain. Germline values: CDR1 WSHSY, CDR2 SAAADI. Trimming left V 6 bases short and J 7 bases short, with 24 bases between. The CDR3 spans 16 residues. The CDR3 loop reads CASSLGDKGRRGGYTF. CDR3 in DNA: TGCGCCAGCAGCTTGGGCGACAAAGGGAGGAGAGGTGGCTACACCTTC.

The chain links TRBV15 to TRBJ2-3; 7 nucleotides align to TRBD1. The V segment lost 9 bases and the J segment 2 bases; nucleotides outside the gene matches: 5. Germline CDR1 is LNHNV and CDR2 is YYDKDF (reference sequence). This CDR3 contains 13 residues. CDR3 sequence reads: CATNDRVTDTQYF. The DNA for the CDR3 is TGTGCCACAAACGACAGGGTCACAGATACGCAGTATTTT.

This sequence joins TRBV24-1 and TRBJ1-1, with 8 bases fitting TRBD1. The CDR3 is 14 amino acids. Trimming at V came to 5 bases and at J to 10 bases, leaving 11 bases not matched to a gene. Germline CDR1 and CDR2: KGHDR and SFDVKD. The CDR3: CATSATGVPLVAFF. The CDR3 nucleotides read TGTGCCACCAGTGCGACAGGGGTGCCCTTGGTAGCTTTCTTT.

The gene calls are TRBV9 and TRBJ1-1; tentatively, D is TRBD1 (6 bases). The CDR3 is 14 residues long. CDR1 and CDR2 from the germline V gene are SGDLS and YYNGEE. Between the trimmed V and J ends, which lost 0 bases and 4 bases, there was a span of 10 bases. In DNA form, the CDR3 reads TGTGCCAGCAGCGTAGGAGGGGGGGGCACTGAAGCTTTCTTT. Translation gives CASSVGGGGTEAFF.

Turning to this clone: This sample includes further DNA sequences coding for the same CDR3. The genes are TRBV4-3 and TRBJ2-1, with a possible D match to TRBD1 (5 bases). Per germline, CDR1 LGHNA and CDR2 YSLEER. The germline V and J ends were trimmed by 4 bases and 7 bases, with 11 bases remaining between them. This CDR3 contains 13 residues. CDR3 amino acids: CASSPQGYNEQFF. CDR3 bases: TGCGCCAGCAGCCCTCAGGGATATAATGAGCAGTTCTTC.

The rearrangement joins TRBV30 to TRBJ2-3, with D perhaps TRBD1 (5 bases). The CDR3 spans 13 residues. Germline assignment: CDR1 GTSNPN and CDR2 SVGIG (reference sequence). V was pared by 0 bases and J by 1 base, with 5 bases between. Here the CDR3 DNA reads TGTGCCTGGAGTGTAGGGGGCACAGATACGCAGTATTTT. Translating it yields CAWSVGGTDTQYF.

The chain recombines TRBV13 with TRBJ2-1, with 9 bases fitting TRBD2. The V and J ends lost 0 bases and 3 bases, in that order; junction bases with no gene match: 3. CDR3 length: 16 amino acids. Germline-derived CDR1 and CDR2 are PRHDT and FYEKMQ (reference sequence). In DNA, the CDR3 is TGTGCCAGCAGCTTAGGCCAAGCGGGGGGCTACAATGAGCAGTTCTTC. Its translation is CASSLGQAGGYNEQFF.

The gene calls are TRBV19 and TRBJ2-1; no firm D call. The CDR3 runs 17 residues. Trimming shortened V by 6 bases and J by 0 bases, and 18 bases separated the two germline ends. The germline gives CDR1 LNHDA, CDR2 SQIVND (reference sequence). The CDR3 sequence is CASRSLGQASSYNEQFF. In nucleotides, the CDR3 is TGTGCCAGTAGAAGTTTGGGTCAGGCGAGCTCCTACAATGAGCAGTTCTTC.

The gene calls are TRBV24-1 and TRBJ2-2, with 9 bases identical to TRBD2. This CDR3 is built from 17 residues. Germline values: CDR1 KGHDR, CDR2 SFDVKD. J was trimmed by 5 bases and V by 2 bases; bases with no gene match: 8. The CDR3 coding sequence is TGTGCCACCAGTGATTCTGTCGCGGGGGGGCATACCGGGGAGCTGTTTTTT. Translating gives CATSDSVAGGHTGELFF.

The chain uses TRBV27 and TRBJ1-1; D unresolved. Germline CDR1 MNHEY, CDR2 SMNVEV (reference sequence). Trimming took 5 bases from V and 0 from J, leaving 13 bases between them. The length of the CDR3 is 15 residues. The DNA for the CDR3 is TGTGCCAGCAGTAGGCAATGGGCTATGAACACTGAAGCTTTCTTT. Its protein product is CASSRQWAMNTEAFF.

The rearrangement links TRBV25-1 to TRBJ1-2; TRBD1 matches 10 bases. The CDR3 is 17 residues long. Trimming removed 5 bases from V and 6 bases from J; junction bases left unmatched: 15. Germline V gene lookup returns CDR1 MGHDK and CDR2 SYGVNS. CDR3 nucleotide sequence: TGTGCCAGCAGTCTATCGGGACAGGGGTTGAGGCCTAATGGCTACACCTTC. This gives the protein CASSLSGQGLRPNGYTF.

V and J are TRBV19 and TRBJ1-4, with D tentatively TRBD1 (6 bases). The CDR3 runs 15 residues. Trimming took off 3 bases at V and 3 bases at J, with 11 bases between the two ends. Germline values: CDR1 LNHDA, CDR2 SQIVND (reference sequence). In nucleotides, the CDR3 is TGTGCCAGTAGTATGGGGGGGGCAGCTAATGAAAAACTGTTTTTT. It codes for CASSMGGAANEKLFF.

This chain links TRBV19 with TRBJ1-2; TRBD1 aligns across 10 bases. CDR3 length: 14 amino acids. Per germline, CDR1 LNHDA and CDR2 SQIVND (reference sequence). V was clipped by 7 bases and J by 4 bases; unmatched bases: 6. The CDR3 region is CASTGTGEGYGYTF. The CDR3 DNA sequence: TGTGCCAGTACTGGGACAGGGGAAGGCTATGGCTACACCTTC.

The chain uses TRBV7-2 and TRBJ2-7; TRBD1 matches 9 bases. Trimming took 5 bases from V and 2 from J; bases not matched to a gene: 4. The CDR3 contains 14 residues. CDR1 is SGHTA and CDR2 is FQGNSA in the germline V gene. The CDR3 is CASSGRDRAYEQYF. The CDR3 DNA follows: TGTGCCAGCAGCGGCCGGGACAGGGCCTACGAGCAGTACTTC.

The chain joins TRBV19 to TRBJ1-4; 7 nucleotides line up with TRBD1. CDR1 is LNHDA, CDR2 SQIVND, per germline (reference sequence). This CDR3 contains 11 residues. V was clipped by 7 bases and J by 12 bases; unmatched bases: 5. The CDR3 reads CASKQGRELFF. In DNA, the CDR3 is TGTGCCAGTAAACAGGGGAGAGAACTGTTTTTT.

V gene TRBV6-4 combines with J gene TRBJ2-3, with 15 nucleotides matching TRBD2. J gave up 4 bases and V 0 bases, and 2 bases lay outside the gene matches. The length of the CDR3 is 17 residues. Per the germline V gene, CDR1 is MRHNA and CDR2 is SNTAGT. CDR3 in DNA: TGTGCCAGCAGTGACTCGGGACTAGCGGGAGGCCCAGATACGCAGTATTTT. Its translation is CASSDSGLAGGPDTQYF.

J is TRBJ2-1 and V is TRBV24-1; maybe TRBD1 (6 bases). The CDR3 runs 14 residues. Germline V lookup: CDR1 KGHDR, CDR2 SFDVKD. V was clipped by 5 bases and J by 2 bases, with 9 bases between them. CDR3 in DNA: TGTGCCACCAGTGGGGCAGGGGCCTACAATGAGCAGTTCTTC. Protein: CATSGAGAYNEQFF.

V and J are TRBV7-8 and TRBJ2-3, with 15 bases aligning to TRBD2. This CDR3 has 17 amino acids. Germline values: CDR1 SGHVS, CDR2 FQNEAQ. V trimming: 1 base; J trimming: 2 bases; junction bases outside the gene matches: 1. The CDR3 bases are TGTGCCAGCAGCTTAGGGACTAGCGGGAGGGCCACAGATACGCAGTATTTT. It is translated as CASSLGTSGRATDTQYF.

The V gene is TRBV15, the J gene TRBJ2-3, with D possibly being TRBD1 (6 bases). V shed 1 base and J shed 2 bases, with 13 bases lying between them. Germline CDR1 LNHNV, CDR2 YYDKDF (reference sequence). This CDR3 spans 16 amino acids. This CDR3 is CATSRGDRGNTDTQYF. The CDR3 coding sequence is TGTGCCACCAGCAGAGGGGATAGGGGGAACACAGATACGCAGTATTTT.

Only one count was recorded for this clone. This chain links TRBV7-2 with TRBJ2-4, with a weak D call TRBD1 (6 bases). The V end lost 1 base, the J end lost 5 bases, and 12 bases lay between the germline ends. Germline CDR1 SGHTA, CDR2 FQGNSA. This CDR3 region has 15 residues. The CDR3: CASSLGSWGQNIQYF. The CDR3, as DNA: TGTGCCAGCAGCTTAGGTTCGTGGGGGCAAAACATTCAGTACTTC.

This clone has only one observation. The genes are TRBV9 and TRBJ2-5; tentatively, D is TRBD2 (6 bases). CDR1 and CDR2 (germline): SGDLS, YYNGEE. V gave up 0 bases and J gave up 2 bases, with 11 bases separating them. CDR3 size: 15 residues. In DNA, the CDR3 is TGTGCCAGCAGCGTAGGTGGGAGGCCTCAAGAGACCCAGTACTTC. Protein sequence: CASSVGGRPQETQYF.